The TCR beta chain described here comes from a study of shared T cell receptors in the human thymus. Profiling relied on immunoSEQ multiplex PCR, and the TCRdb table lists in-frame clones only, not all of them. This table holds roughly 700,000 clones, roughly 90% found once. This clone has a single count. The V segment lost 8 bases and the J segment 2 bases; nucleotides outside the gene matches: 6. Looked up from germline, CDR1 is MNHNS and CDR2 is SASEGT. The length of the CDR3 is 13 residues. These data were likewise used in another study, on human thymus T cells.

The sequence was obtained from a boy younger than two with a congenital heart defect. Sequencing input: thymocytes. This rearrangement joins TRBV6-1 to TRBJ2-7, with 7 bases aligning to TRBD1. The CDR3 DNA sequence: TGTGCCAGCGGGACAGATTCCACCTACGAGCAGTACTTC. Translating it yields CASGTDSTYEQYF.